The T cell receptor beta chain described here comes from a study of technical replicates of blood from several donors. Losses at the gene ends were 4 bases for V and 3 bases for J; bases not matched to a gene: 5. The CDR3 extends over 14 amino acids. Germline V gives CDR1 SGDLS, CDR2 YYNGEE. The data were produced by immunoSEQ multiplex PCR, yet TCRdb's version contains in-frame clones alone and is incomplete. In the table there are some 50,000 clones, less than 95% of which are singletons. The sample was T cells isolated from PBMCs. The receptor comes from a human donor in good health. The rearrangement links TRBV9 to TRBJ2-7; 9 nucleotides align to TRBD1. For the CDR3, the DNA is TGTGCCAGCAGCACAGGGGGCTGGGACTACGAGCAGTACTTC. Protein: CASSTGGWDYEQYF.